This entry lists 13 T cell receptor beta chains sequenced from one sample in a study of cytomegalovirus exposure and HLA in healthy donors. The PCR employed 60 Vbeta primers together with 13 Jbeta primers. Measured with immunoSEQ multiplex PCR; TCRdb has only the in-frame clones, and not every one. Of 150,000 or so clones listed, 80% to 90% are singletons. The sequencing input was PBMCs. The receptors derive from a woman aged 18-35 years in good health and CMV-seropositive.

This chain joins TRBV19 and TRBJ2-7, with 7 bases identical to TRBD2. The CDR3 is 14 amino acids. V was clipped by 6 bases and J by 0 bases; unmatched bases: 5. Per germline, CDR1 LNHDA and CDR2 SQIVND (reference sequence). As DNA, the CDR3 is TGTGCCAGTAGACTCACTAGCGCCTCCTACGAGCAGTACTTC. It yields the protein CASRLTSASYEQYF.

This rearrangement joins TRBV6-5 to TRBJ1-4; 7 positions agree with TRBD1. Germline V gives CDR1 MNHEY, CDR2 SVGAGI. The CDR3 is made up of 13 amino acids. Losses at the gene ends were 6 bases for V and 8 bases for J; bases not matched to a gene: 6. Written as DNA, the CDR3 is TGTGCCAGCAGCTCAGGGGGTGGGGAAAAACTGTTTTTT. Its translation: CASSSGGGEKLFF.

This chain uses TRBV7-9 with TRBJ2-1; D may be TRBD1 (6 bases). Germline lookup yields CDR1 SEHNR and CDR2 FQNEAQ (reference sequence). V lost 5 bases to trimming and J lost 5 bases, with 13 bases between them. The length of the CDR3 is 14 residues. The chain's CDR3 is CASSPYRDHNEQFF. The CDR3 DNA sequence: TGTGCCAGCAGCCCGTACAGGGATCACAATGAGCAGTTCTTC.

The chain joins TRBV2 to TRBJ1-5; 8 nucleotides agree with TRBD1. Germline CDR1 is SNHLY and CDR2 is FYNNEI. Trimming took 8 bases from V and 10 from J; bases not matched to a gene: 10. CDR3 size: 13 residues. The CDR3 reads CASQGAIFGPQHF. In nucleotides, the CDR3 is TGTGCCAGCCAGGGGGCCATTTTTGGACCCCAGCATTTT.

This chain connects TRBV15 to TRBJ1-5; possible D gene TRBD1, 6 bases. CDR1 LNHNV and CDR2 YYDKDF come from the germline V gene (reference sequence). Trimming pared 4 bases from V and 3 bases from J, leaving 13 bases between. The CDR3 extends over 15 amino acids. CDR3 region: CATSIYQGTNQPQHF. The CDR3, as DNA: TGTGCCACCAGCATTTATCAGGGGACCAATCAGCCCCAGCATTTT.

V usage is TRBV19 and J usage is TRBJ1-2, with D possibly TRBD1 on 6 matching bases. V was shortened by 5 bases and J by 8 bases, with 15 bases between the two germline ends. Germline V gene sequence: CDR1 LNHDA, CDR2 SQIVND (reference sequence). The CDR3 covers 13 residues. CDR3 residues: CASSLRQDGGYTF. CDR3 nucleotide sequence: TGTGCCAGTAGTTTAAGACAGGATGGAGGCTACACCTTC.

The chain combines TRBV4-2 with TRBJ2-1; a possible D gene is TRBD1 (6 bases). Germline V gene data show CDR1 as LGHNA and CDR2 as YNFKEQ. This CDR3 region has 17 residues. V lost 0 bases to trimming and J lost 7 bases, with 19 bases between them. In DNA form, the CDR3 reads TGTGCCAGCAGCCAAGATCGGGTACGGACAACAGGGAATGAGCAGTTCTTC. Residues: CASSQDRVRTTGNEQFF.

The rearrangement links TRBV5-1 to TRBJ2-5, with D perhaps matching TRBD2 (5 bases). Germline CDR1 reads SGHRS; CDR2 reads YFSETQ. Trimming took 0 bases from V and 4 from J, leaving 10 bases between them. The CDR3 is 14 amino acids. Here the CDR3 reads CASSLATRIETQYF. The CDR3 DNA reads TGCGCCAGCAGCTTGGCCACTAGGATAGAGACCCAGTACTTC.

The chain recombines TRBV13 with TRBJ1-2; D might be TRBD1 (6 bases). The CDR3 is made up of 16 amino acids. Germline V lookup: CDR1 PRHDT, CDR2 FYEKMQ (reference sequence). Trimming removed 6 bases from V and 0 bases from J, with 17 bases in between. The CDR3 region has the DNA TGTGCCAGCAGTACCTTCACGGGACAAACTAACTATGGCTACACCTTC. Protein product: CASSTFTGQTNYGYTF.

Only a few counts were recorded for this clone. The chain recombines TRBV7-2 with TRBJ2-6; D is undetermined. Looked up from germline, CDR1 is SGHTA and CDR2 is FQGNSA. V was clipped by 0 bases and J by 0 bases, with 12 bases between them. The CDR3 extends over 18 amino acids. CDR3 in amino acids: CASSLAGSRPSGANVLTF. The CDR3 nucleotides read TGTGCCAGCAGCTTAGCGGGTAGCCGCCCCTCTGGGGCCAACGTCCTGACTTTC.

V gene TRBV7-8 combines with J gene TRBJ2-7; 7 nucleotides match TRBD2. The CDR3 is made up of 15 amino acids. The V gene end was trimmed by 1 base and the J gene end by 3 bases; junction bases not matched to a gene: 6. Germline lookup yields CDR1 SGHVS and CDR2 FQNEAQ. The CDR3 DNA reads as TGTGCCAGCAGCTTAGGGGGACGGGACTACTACGAGCAGTACTTC. Protein product: CASSLGGRDYYEQYF.

The rearrangement links TRBV5-6 to TRBJ1-4; TRBD1 might be the D (5 bases). CDR3 size: 13 residues. The germline CDR1 and CDR2 sequences are SGHDT and YYEEEE. V dropped 3 bases and J dropped 10 bases, with 13 bases sitting between them. The CDR3 region is CASSWGTPGKLFF. The DNA for the CDR3 is TGTGCCAGCAGCTGGGGCACCCCCGGAAAACTGTTTTTT. The variable domain in full, with the rest retrieved from reference TRBV5-6 and TRBJ1-4, is DAGVTQSPTHLIKTRGQQVTLRCSPKSGHDTVSWYQQALGQGPQFIFQYYEEEERQRGNFPDRFSGHQFPNYSSELNVNALLLGDSALYLCASSWGTPGKLFFGSGTQLSVL.

This clone was observed once. The chain employs TRBV10-3 and TRBJ2-7; the D gene is possibly TRBD1 (6 bases). The CDR3 consists of 15 residues. Germline V gene lookup returns CDR1 ENHRY and CDR2 SYGVKD. Trimming removed 3 bases at V and 2 bases at J, with 14 bases between. CDR3 nucleotide sequence: TGTGCCATCAGTGACGAAAGACAGGCAACCTACGAGCAGTACTTC. It codes for CAISDERQATYEQYF.